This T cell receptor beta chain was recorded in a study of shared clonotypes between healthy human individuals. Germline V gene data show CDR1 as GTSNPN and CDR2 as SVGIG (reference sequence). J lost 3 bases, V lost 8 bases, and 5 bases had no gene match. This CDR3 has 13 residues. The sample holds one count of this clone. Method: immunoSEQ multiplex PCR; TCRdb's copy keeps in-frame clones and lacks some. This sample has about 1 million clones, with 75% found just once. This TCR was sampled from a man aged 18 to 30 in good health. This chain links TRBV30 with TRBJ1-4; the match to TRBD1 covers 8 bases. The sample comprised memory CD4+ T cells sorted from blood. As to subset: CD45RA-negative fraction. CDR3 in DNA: TGTGCCCGCCAGGGGGCCCCTAATGAAAAACTGTTTTTT. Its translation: CARQGAPNEKLFF.